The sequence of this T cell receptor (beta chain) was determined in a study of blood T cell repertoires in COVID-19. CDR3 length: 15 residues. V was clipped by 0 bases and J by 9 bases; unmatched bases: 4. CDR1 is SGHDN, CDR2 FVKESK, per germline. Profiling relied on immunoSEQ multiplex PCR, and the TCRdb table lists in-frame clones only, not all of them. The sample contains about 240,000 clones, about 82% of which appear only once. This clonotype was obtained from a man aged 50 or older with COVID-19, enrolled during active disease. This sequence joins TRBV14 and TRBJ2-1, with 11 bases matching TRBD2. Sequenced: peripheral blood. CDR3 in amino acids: CASSQERLAGSEQFF. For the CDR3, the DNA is TGTGCCAGCAGCCAAGAGAGACTAGCGGGGAGTGAGCAGTTCTTC.